The TCR beta chain described here comes from a study of blood T cell repertoires in COVID-19. On the study more broadly: Collection of acute and convalescent COVID-19 samples took place in the United States, Italy and Spain. The analysed material was cDNA or gDNA that came from T cells, B-cell-depleted T cells, or PBMCs.

This clone was recorded once. V lost 1 base, J lost 3 bases, and 2 bases lay in between. Germline lookup yields CDR1 SGHDT and CDR2 YYEEEE. This CDR3 is 11 amino acids long. Profiled with immunoSEQ multiplex PCR; TCRdb holds only in-frame clones, not every one. Of about 500,000 clones listed, 85% to 90% are singletons. What was sequenced was peripheral blood. The chain couples TRBV5-6 to TRBJ2-7; no clear D gene. The TCR sequence derives from a woman aged 45-65 years with COVID-19, enrolled during active disease. CDR3: CASSLYYEQYF. In DNA form, the CDR3 reads TGTGCCAGCAGCTTGTACTACGAGCAGTACTTC. The full variable domain, completed using reference TRBV5-6 and TRBJ2-7, is DAGVTQSPTHLIKTRGQQVTLRCSPKSGHDTVSWYQQALGQGPQFIFQYYEEEERQRGNFPDRFSGHQFPNYSSELNVNALLLGDSALYLCASSLYYEQYFGPGTRLTVT.